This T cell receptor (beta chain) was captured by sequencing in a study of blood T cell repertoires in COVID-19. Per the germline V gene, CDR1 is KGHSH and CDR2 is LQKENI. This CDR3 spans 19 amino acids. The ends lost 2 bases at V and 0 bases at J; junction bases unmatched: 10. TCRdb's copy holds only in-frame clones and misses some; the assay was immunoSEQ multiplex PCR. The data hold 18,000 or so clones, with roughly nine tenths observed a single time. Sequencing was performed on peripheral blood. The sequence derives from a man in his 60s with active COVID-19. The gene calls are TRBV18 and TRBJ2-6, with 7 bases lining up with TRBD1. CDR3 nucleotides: TGTGCCAGCTCACCAAAGCAGGGGGAAACCTACTCTGGGGCCAACGTCCTGACTTTC. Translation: CASSPKQGETYSGANVLTF. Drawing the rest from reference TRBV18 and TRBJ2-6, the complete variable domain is NAGVMQNPRHLVRRRGQEARLRCSPMKGHSHVYWYRQLPEEGLKFMVYLQKENIIDESGMPKERFSAEFPKEGPSILRIQQVVRGDSAAYFCASSPKQGETYSGANVLTFGAGSRLTVL.